A few counts support the clone carrying this T cell receptor beta chain. Its antigen is not known. The sample originates from a study of molecular identifiers for immune sequencing clone quantification. Whole-study context: Sequencing covered four of five parts into which replicate RNA from approximately 22,000 or 94,000 naive CD8 cells was split. Findings and limits, study-wide: More than 99% of effector molecules, versus under 1% of naive-cell molecules, belonged to clones above 20 RNA copies.

Bulk TCR libraries used previously described methods and listed TCR primers. TCRdb called the PCR reads again in MiXCR, with one record for every CDR3 protein. The data contain 400,000 to 600,000 distinct CDR3 sequences, over 20% of them singletons. In the sort, naive CD8 T cells were defined as CD8+CD4-CCR7+CD45RA+. Germline CDR1 is MNHEY and CDR2 is SVGEGT. V lost 8 bases to trimming and J lost 4 bases; unmatched junction nucleotides: 10. CDR3 length: 14 amino acids. The rearrangement uses TRBV6-2 or TRBV6-3 and TRBJ1-2, with 7 bases lining up with TRBD1. The TCR was taken from a human donor in good health. Some libraries in this study had Jurkat cell RNA spiked in. The sequenced sample consisted of naive CD8+ T cells from blood, with Jurkat cell RNA spiked in. As for subset: FACS-sorted CD8+CD4-CCR7+CD45RA+ naive T cells. DNA for the CDR3: TGTGCCAGCCAGACAGGGTTCGGAGTCTATGGCTACACCTTC. It encodes CASQTGFGVYGYTF.